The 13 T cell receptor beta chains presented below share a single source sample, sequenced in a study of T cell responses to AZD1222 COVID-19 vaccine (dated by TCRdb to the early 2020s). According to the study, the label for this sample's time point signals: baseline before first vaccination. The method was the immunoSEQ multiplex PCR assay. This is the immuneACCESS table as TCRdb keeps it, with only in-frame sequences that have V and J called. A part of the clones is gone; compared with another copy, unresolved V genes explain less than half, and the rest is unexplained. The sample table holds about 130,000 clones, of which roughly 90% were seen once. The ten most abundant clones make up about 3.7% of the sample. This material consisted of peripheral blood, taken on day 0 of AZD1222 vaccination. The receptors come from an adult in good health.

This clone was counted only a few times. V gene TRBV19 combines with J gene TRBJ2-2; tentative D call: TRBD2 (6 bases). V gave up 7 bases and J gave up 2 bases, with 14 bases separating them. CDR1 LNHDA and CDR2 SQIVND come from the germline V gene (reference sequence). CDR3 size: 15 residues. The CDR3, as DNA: TGTGCCAGTAAACGCGCGGGAATAAACACCGGGGAGCTGTTTTTT. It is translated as CASKRAGINTGELFF.

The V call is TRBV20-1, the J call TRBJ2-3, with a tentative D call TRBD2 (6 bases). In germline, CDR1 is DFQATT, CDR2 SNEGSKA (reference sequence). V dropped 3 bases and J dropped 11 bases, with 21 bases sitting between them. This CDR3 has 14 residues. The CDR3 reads CSASPRVGGRWQYF. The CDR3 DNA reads TGCAGTGCTAGTCCCCGGGTTGGGGGGAGATGGCAGTATTTT.

This CDR3 is CASSLDRLNAQYF. CDR3 DNA sequence: TGTGCCAGCAGCTTAGACCGACTAAACGCCCAGTACTTC. The chain employs TRBV7-2 and TRBJ2-5, with D possibly matching TRBD2 (5 bases). Germline V gene sequence: CDR1 SGHTA, CDR2 FQGNSA. CDR3 length: 13 amino acids. The germline V and J ends were trimmed by 1 base and 9 bases, with 12 bases remaining between them.

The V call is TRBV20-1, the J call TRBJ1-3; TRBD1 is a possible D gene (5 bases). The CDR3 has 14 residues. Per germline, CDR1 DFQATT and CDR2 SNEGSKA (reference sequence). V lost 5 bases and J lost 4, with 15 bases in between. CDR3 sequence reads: CSARVGAGGNTIYF. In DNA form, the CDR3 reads TGCAGTGCTCGTGTCGGGGCAGGAGGAAACACCATATATTTT.

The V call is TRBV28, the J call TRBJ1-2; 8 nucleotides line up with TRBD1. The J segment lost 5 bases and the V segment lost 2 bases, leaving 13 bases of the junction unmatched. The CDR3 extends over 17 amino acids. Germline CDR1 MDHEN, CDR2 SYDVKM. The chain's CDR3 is CASSLRLEDRAGYGYTF. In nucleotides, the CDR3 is TGTGCCAGCAGTTTACGCCTCGAGGACAGGGCGGGGTATGGCTACACCTTC.

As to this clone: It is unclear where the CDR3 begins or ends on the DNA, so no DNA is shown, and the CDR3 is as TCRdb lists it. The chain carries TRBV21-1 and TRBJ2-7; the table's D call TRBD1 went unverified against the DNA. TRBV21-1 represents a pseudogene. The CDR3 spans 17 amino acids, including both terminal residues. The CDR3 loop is CASSHAVGTGSLCEQYF.

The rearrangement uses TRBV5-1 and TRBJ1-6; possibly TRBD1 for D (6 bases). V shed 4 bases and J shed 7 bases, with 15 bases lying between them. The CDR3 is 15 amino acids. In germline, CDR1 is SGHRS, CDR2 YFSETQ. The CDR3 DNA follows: TGCGCCAGCAGCCTACAACAGGGATCAAATTCACCCCTCCACTTT. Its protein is CASSLQQGSNSPLHF.

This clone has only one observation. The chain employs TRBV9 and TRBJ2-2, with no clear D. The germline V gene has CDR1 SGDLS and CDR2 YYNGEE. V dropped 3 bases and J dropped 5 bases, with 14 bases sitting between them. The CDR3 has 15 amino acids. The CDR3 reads CASSAPSSPTGELFF. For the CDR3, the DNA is TGTGCCAGCAGCGCGCCCTCCTCCCCGACCGGGGAGCTGTTTTTT.

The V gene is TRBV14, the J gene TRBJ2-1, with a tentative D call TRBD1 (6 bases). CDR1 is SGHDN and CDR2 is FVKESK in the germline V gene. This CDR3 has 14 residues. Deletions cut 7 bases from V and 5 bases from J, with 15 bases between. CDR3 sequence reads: CASTLSGQHNEQFF. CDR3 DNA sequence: TGTGCCAGCACTCTATCCGGACAGCACAATGAGCAGTTCTTC.

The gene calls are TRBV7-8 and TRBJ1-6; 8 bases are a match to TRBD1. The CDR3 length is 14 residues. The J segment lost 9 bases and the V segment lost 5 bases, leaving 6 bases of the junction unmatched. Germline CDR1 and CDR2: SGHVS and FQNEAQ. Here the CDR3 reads CASSHGQGGSPLHF. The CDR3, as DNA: TGTGCCAGCAGCCACGGACAGGGAGGTTCACCCCTCCACTTT. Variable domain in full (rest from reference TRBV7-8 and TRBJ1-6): GAGVSQSPRYKVAKRGQDVALRCDPISGHVSLFWYQQALGQGPEFLTYFQNEAQLDKSGLPSDRFFAERPEGSVSTLKIQRTQQEDSAVYLCASSHGQGGSPLHFGNGTRLTVT.

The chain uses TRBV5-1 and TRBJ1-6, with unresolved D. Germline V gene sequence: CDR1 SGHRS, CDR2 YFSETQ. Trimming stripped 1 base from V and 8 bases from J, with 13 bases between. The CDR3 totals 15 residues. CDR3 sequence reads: CASSLTYPGDSPLHF. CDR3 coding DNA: TGCGCCAGCAGCTTGACATACCCTGGGGATTCACCCCTCCACTTT.

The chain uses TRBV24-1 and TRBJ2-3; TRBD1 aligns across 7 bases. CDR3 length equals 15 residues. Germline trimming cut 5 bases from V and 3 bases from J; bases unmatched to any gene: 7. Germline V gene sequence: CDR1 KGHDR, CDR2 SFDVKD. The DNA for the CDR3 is TGTGCCACCAGTGCCCCGACAGGGTTAACAGATACGCAGTATTTT. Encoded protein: CATSAPTGLTDTQYF.

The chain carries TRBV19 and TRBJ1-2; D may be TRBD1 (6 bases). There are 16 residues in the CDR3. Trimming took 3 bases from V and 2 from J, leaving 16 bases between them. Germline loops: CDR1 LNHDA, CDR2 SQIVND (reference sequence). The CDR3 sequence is CASSITNPRGNYGYTF. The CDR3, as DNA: TGTGCCAGTAGTATTACGAATCCGAGGGGGAACTATGGCTACACCTTC.